The subject of this entry is one TCR beta chain. Its antigen remains unknown. This sample stems from a study of Ad26.COV2.S vaccination and SARS-CoV-2 variants. Produced via immunoSEQ multiplex PCR; TCRdb's table is partial and in-frame only. Of about 180,000 clones listed, 87% are singletons. Overall study findings and caveats: Vaccine recipients had higher spike-specific TCR breadth than placebo recipients. A substantial breadth of spike-specific CD8+ and CD4+ T cell responses after vaccination has been reported. Breadth and depth estimates from TCRs may understate total T cell responses.

The CDR3 is 15 amino acids. CDR1 and CDR2 from the germline V gene are SNHLY and FYNNEI. The V and J ends lost 3 bases and 4 bases, in that order; junction bases with no gene match: 8. This specimen was peripheral blood, taken after recovery from COVID-19. The receptor was derived from a human donor who had recovered from COVID-19. The chain joins TRBV2 to TRBJ1-2, with 7 bases matching TRBD1. CDR3: CASSDRDSEIYGYTF. In DNA form, the CDR3 reads TGTGCCAGCAGTGACCGGGACAGTGAAATCTATGGCTACACCTTC.